This record covers a single T cell receptor (beta chain). What it recognizes is unknown. Trimming took off 0 bases at V and 4 bases at J, with 13 bases between the two ends. This CDR3 has 16 amino acids. Germline CDR1 is SGHVS and CDR2 is FNYEAQ. Full-length variable regions came from constant-region reverse primers plus semi-nested Nested Universal Primer A PCR. One entry per CDR3 protein results from TCRdb running MiXCR on the 5' RACE reads. The table includes tens of thousands of distinct CDR3 sequences, roughly a fifth detected once. Tregs were sorted as CD4+CD25+CD127-/low cells. The study's findings and limits: Tumor Tregs overlapped most with tumor, then blood, naive CD4+ cells.

V gene TRBV7-6 combines with J gene TRBJ1-3; the D gene is possibly TRBD1 (6 bases). The clonotype originates from a female donor with breast cancer. Sequencing was performed on Tregs sorted from blood. The DNA of the CDR3 is TGTGCCAGCAGCTTAGCCTACAGGGCGCGGGGAAACACCATATATTTT. Its protein product is CASSLAYRARGNTIYF.